This is a list of T cell receptor beta chains from one sample in a study of cytomegalovirus exposure and HLA in healthy donors. Some clones are missing from TCRdb's copy, which holds only in-frame ones; the method was immunoSEQ multiplex PCR. The sample records about 200,000 clones, around 80% being singletons. The specimen was PBMCs. The receptors shown here come from a woman younger than 45 in good health and CMV-seronegative. Each CDR3 is given with its conserved first and last residue. Each record gives: clone size, V gene, J gene, D gene, CDR3 DNA, CDR3 protein. The D gene is left open where the match is weak. Clone size appears in some rows only: once, few, many, or a class for an expanded clone.

.	TRBV5-6	TRBJ1-6	TRBD1	TGTGCCAGCAGCTTGGGACAGGGGAATTCACCCCTCCACTTT	CASSLGQGNSPLHF
.	TRBV6-5	TRBJ1-4	TRBD1	TGTGCCAGCAGTTACTCGCCGGGAGGGGGCTATGAAAAACTGTTTTTT	CASSYSPGGGYEKLFF
.	TRBV7-2	TRBJ2-1	TRBD2	TGTGCCAGCAGCTTAGCAGCGGGAGAGTGGTTTGAGCAGTTCTTC	CASSLAAGEWFEQFF
few	TRBV5-1	TRBJ1-3	TRBD1	TGCGCCAGCAGCCAGTCCGGGGGACAGGGAAACACCATATATTTT	CASSQSGGQGNTIYF
.	TRBV4-1	TRBJ2-5	.	TGCGCCAGCAGCCTATCTGGGACTGGAAAAGAGACCCAGTACTTC	CASSLSGTGKETQYF
.	TRBV5-1	TRBJ2-3	TRBD2	TGCGCCAGCACAAGGGGACTAGCGGGAGGATCGTCTTATACAGATACGCAGTATTTT	CASTRGLAGGSSYTDTQYF
.	TRBV27	TRBJ2-2	TRBD1	TGTGCCAGCAGTTCCCACACAGGGGGCAGCACCGGGGAGCTGTTTTTT	CASSSHTGGSTGELFF
.	TRBV7-9	TRBJ2-6	.	TGTGCCAGCAGCCCAAGAGGCTCTGGGGCCAACGTCCTGACTTTC	CASSPRGSGANVLTF
.	TRBV7-9	TRBJ2-7	TRBD1	TGTGCCAGCAGTCCAGGGACAGGCGCCTACGAGCAGTACTTC	CASSPGTGAYEQYF
.	TRBV9	TRBJ2-3	TRBD1	TGTGCCAGCAGCGGTCGGACAGGACCCCTCACAGATACGCAGTATTTT	CASSGRTGPLTDTQYF
few	TRBV7-8	TRBJ1-4	.	TGTGCCAGCAGCTTACCCGGGACTGCTAATGAAAAACTGTTTTTT	CASSLPGTANEKLFF
.	TRBV18	TRBJ2-7	TRBD1	TGTGCCAGCTCACTCGACAGGGGACCCTACGAGCAGTACTTC	CASSLDRGPYEQYF
.	TRBV18	TRBJ2-2	.	TGTGCCAGCTCACCACGGGGGACAAACACCGGGGAGCTGTTTTTT	CASSPRGTNTGELFF
few	TRBV19	TRBJ1-1	.	TGTGCCAGTAGTAGGTCAGGGGTAAGCACTGAAGCTTTCTTT	CASSRSGVSTEAFF
few	TRBV9	TRBJ2-2	TRBD1	TGTGCCAGCAGCGTAGTAGCGAGGGCAGGGGGCACCGGGGAGCTGTTTTTT	CASSVVARAGGTGELFF
.	TRBV6-5	TRBJ1-2	TRBD1	TGTGCCAGCAGAACGCGGGACAGGGCACAGTATGGCTACACCTTC	CASRTRDRAQYGYTF
.	TRBV7-6	TRBJ2-7	TRBD2	TGTGCCAGCAGCCTCCGGGAGGGACTAGCGGGGCCTGAGCAGTACTTC	CASSLREGLAGPEQYF
.	TRBV9	TRBJ2-7	.	TGTGCCAGCAGCGTCTTTCCGGGAAACTACGAGCAGTACTTC	CASSVFPGNYEQYF
once	TRBV11-3	TRBJ2-2	TRBD2	TGTGCCAGTGGACTAGCGGGAGCCGGGGAGCTGTTTTTT	CASGLAGAGELFF
.	TRBV13	TRBJ2-7	TRBD1	TGTGCCAGCAGCTTAGGACCGGGACAGGGTGCCTACGAGCAGTACTTC	CASSLGPGQGAYEQYF
.	TRBV6-6	TRBJ2-7	.	TGTGCCAGCAGTAGTGGCGGGTCCTACGAGCAGTACTTC	CASSSGGSYEQYF
once	TRBV27	TRBJ1-1	.	TGTGCCAGCAGTTTATCGGGGGGGTTGATAGTGCTAGCTGAAGCTTTCTTT	CASSLSGGLIVLAEAFF
.	TRBV5-1	TRBJ1-2	TRBD1	TGCGCCAGCAACGAGGGGGACAGAACCTATGGCTACACCTTC	CASNEGDRTYGYTF
.	TRBV19	TRBJ1-2	.	TGTGCCAGTAGTCCTGTGGAACGGGTTGATGGCTACACCTTC	CASSPVERVDGYTF
.	TRBV2	TRBJ2-1	TRBD2	TGTGCCAGCAGTGGCCGCACGGGACTAGCGGGGACCTCCAAGGGGAATGAGCAGTTCTTC	CASSGRTGLAGTSKGNEQFF
.	TRBV4-1	TRBJ2-5	TRBD1	TGCGCCAGCAGCCGCCGGGACAGGGCTGGGGAGACCCAGTACTTC	CASSRRDRAGETQYF
.	TRBV29-1	TRBJ1-1	.	.	CSVGGRTFGAFF
.	TRBV18	TRBJ1-3	.	TGTGCCAGCTCACCTCGACAGTTGCTGGGTGGAAACACCATATATTTT	CASSPRQLLGGNTIYF
.	TRBV5-6	TRBJ1-2	.	TGTGCCAGCAGCCGCAGGCACGATGGCTACACCTTC	CASSRRHDGYTF
.	TRBV6-6	TRBJ1-2	TRBD1	TGTGCCAGCAGTTACTCCATGCAGGGGGCGCATGGCTACACCTTC	CASSYSMQGAHGYTF
.	TRBV4-1	TRBJ2-7	.	TGCGCCAGCAGCCAAGATGACCCGGGTGCCGCCTACGAGCAGTACTTC	CASSQDDPGAAYEQYF
.	TRBV13	TRBJ1-1	.	TGTGCCAGCATCCCCCGACCTCGGGGTCTGAACACTGAAGCTTTCTTT	CASIPRPRGLNTEAFF
.	TRBV9	TRBJ2-7	.	TGTGCCAGCAGCGTAGCAGGCCAGGGAACCTACGAGCAGTACTTC	CASSVAGQGTYEQYF
.	TRBV11-1	TRBJ1-4	.	TGTGCCAGCAGCTACGGGGCAGGGGAAATCGAAAAACTGTTTTTT	CASSYGAGEIEKLFF
.	TRBV6-5	TRBJ1-4	.	TGTGCCACTGGGAGGGGGGTTTATGAAAAACTGTTTTTT	CATGRGVYEKLFF
.	TRBV19	TRBJ1-3	.	TGTGCCAGTACCCGACCAGGACTTGGAAACACCATATATTTT	CASTRPGLGNTIYF
.	TRBV7-9	TRBJ2-5	.	TGTGCCAGCAGCCAGGACAGACAAGAGACCCAGTACTTC	CASSQDRQETQYF
.	TRBV27	TRBJ1-4	.	TGTGCCAGCAGTCCCCAGGGCCCTGACGCAGAAAAACTGTTTTTT	CASSPQGPDAEKLFF
once	TRBV9	TRBJ1-3	.	TGTGCCAGCAGCGTAGGTCCAGGGGCTGGAAACACCATATATTTT	CASSVGPGAGNTIYF
.	TRBV4-1	TRBJ2-1	TRBD2	TGCGCCAGCAGCCAAGATGAGGCTAGCGGGGGTCAGCAGTTCTTC	CASSQDEASGGQQFF
.	TRBV6-5	TRBJ2-1	TRBD1	TGTGCCAGCAGTTATACCGGGACAGGCAATGAGCAGTTCTTC	CASSYTGTGNEQFF
.	TRBV18	TRBJ2-2	.	TGTGCCAGCTCACCACCCAAGCGTGGTGGCGGGGAGCTGTTTTTT	CASSPPKRGGGELFF
.	TRBV9	TRBJ2-3	.	TGTGCCAGCAGCGTGGAACAGGGTACCGGCACAGATACGCAGTATTTT	CASSVEQGTGTDTQYF
.	TRBV28	TRBJ2-7	.	TGTGCCAGCAGACTCGCGGGGAGACAGAACGAGCAGTACTTC	CASRLAGRQNEQYF
.	TRBV11-3	TRBJ2-6	TRBD1	TGTGCCAGCAGCACCGGGACAGGGAACGTCCTGACTTTC	CASSTGTGNVLTF
.	TRBV6-6	TRBJ1-2	TRBD1	TGTGCCAGCAGTTACCGACAGGGGGTCCGGGTTGATGGCTACACCTTC	CASSYRQGVRVDGYTF
.	TRBV28	TRBJ2-4	.	TGTGCCGGGGGCGCCTCTAAAAACATTCAGTACTTC	CAGGASKNIQYF